The 6 T cell receptor beta chains in this list originate from one sample, sequenced in a study of blood T cell repertoires in COVID-19 (dated by TCRdb to 2020 to 2021). Library preparation used the immunoSEQ multiplex PCR assay. Held by TCRdb, this immuneACCESS table contains in-frame sequences only and omits some clones. Under half of the omission traces to an unresolved V gene where checked; the cause of the rest is unknown. The sample data list about 480,000 clones, and about 91% of these were observed just once. The ten largest clones represent about 0.91% of the sample. Sequences were obtained from peripheral blood. The receptors derive from a man in his late teens or twenties with COVID-19, enrolled during active disease.

The rearrangement uses TRBV2 and TRBJ1-2, with D perhaps TRBD1 (6 bases). Germline CDR1 and CDR2: SNHLY and FYNNEI. Trimming stripped 6 bases from V and 6 bases from J, with 8 bases between. The CDR3 consists of 11 residues. The CDR3 region is CASRAGDGYTF. CDR3 sequence (DNA): TGTGCCAGCAGAGCAGGGGATGGCTACACCTTC.

The V and J genes are TRBV5-4 and TRBJ2-3; D is possibly TRBD1 (5 bases). CDR3 length equals 15 residues. CDR1 is SGHNT and CDR2 is YYREEE in the germline V gene (reference sequence). V was shortened by 4 bases and J by 1 base, with 13 bases between the two germline ends. The CDR3 protein is CASSRTGLGTDTQYF. In DNA, the CDR3 is TGTGCCAGCAGCCGTACAGGCCTAGGCACAGATACGCAGTATTTT.

In this sample, this clone turned up a few times. The chain is built from TRBV19 and TRBJ2-3, with D tentatively TRBD2 (5 bases). V was shortened by 2 bases and J by 0 bases, with 9 bases between the two germline ends. This CDR3 spans 15 amino acids. Per germline, CDR1 LNHDA and CDR2 SQIVND (reference sequence). Written as DNA, the CDR3 is TGTGCCAGTAGTATACGGCGGACTAGCACAGATACGCAGTATTTT. It yields the protein CASSIRRTSTDTQYF.

This clone was seen a few times. V usage is TRBV20-1 and J usage is TRBJ1-5; D is ambiguous. V was cut by 3 bases and J by 5 bases, with 11 bases left in between. The CDR3 spans 13 residues. Germline V CDR1 and CDR2: DFQATT, SNEGSKA (reference sequence). The CDR3 loop reads CSASPGNDQPQHF. CDR3 DNA sequence: TGCAGTGCTAGTCCCGGTAATGATCAGCCCCAGCATTTT.

This clone was observed many times. This chain uses TRBV15 with TRBJ1-2, with a tentative D call TRBD1 (6 bases). Germline assignment: CDR1 LNHNV and CDR2 YYDKDF (reference sequence). The ends were cut back, 6 bases at V and 4 bases at J, with 18 bases in the middle. The CDR3 totals 15 residues. CDR3 coding DNA: TGTGCCACCAGTGAGGGCCGCGGACAGAGCTATGGCTACACCTTC. It yields the protein CATSEGRGQSYGYTF.

The rearrangement joins TRBV5-6 to TRBJ1-2, with D possibly being TRBD1 (5 bases). CDR3 size: 14 residues. The germline V gene encodes CDR1 SGHDT and CDR2 YYEEEE. V was clipped by 0 bases and J by 5 bases, with 11 bases between them. As DNA, the CDR3 is TGTGCCAGCAGCTTGGGCCAGGGAACTTATGGCTACACCTTC. Translating gives CASSLGQGTYGYTF. The whole variable domain, filled in from reference TRBV5-6 and TRBJ1-2, reads DAGVTQSPTHLIKTRGQQVTLRCSPKSGHDTVSWYQQALGQGPQFIFQYYEEEERQRGNFPDRFSGHQFPNYSSELNVNALLLGDSALYLCASSLGQGTYGYTFGSGTRLTVV.